One T cell receptor beta chain is described in this entry. Its antigen is not identified. These data come from a study of T cell responses to AZD1222 COVID-19 vaccine. Background on the study: Pooling of second doses given at about 4 or about 12 weeks was done.

The method was immunoSEQ multiplex PCR; TCRdb's version includes in-frame clones alone and lacks a portion of them. The table lists 150,000 or so clones, about 92% of them singletons. Study observations and caveats: Scientists sampled the repertoires only once the peak T cell response had passed. Just 5 to 7 people given AZD1222 tested seropositive at baseline. Breadth and depth of Spike-specific TCRs rose after two AZD1222 doses.

The ends were cut back, 3 bases at V and 1 base at J, with 9 bases in the middle. The CDR3 length is 14 residues. Looked up from germline, CDR1 is MDHEN and CDR2 is SYDVKM. Source: peripheral blood, taken on day 0 of AZD1222 vaccination. The receptor comes from an adult in good health. The genes are TRBV28 and TRBJ1-1; D remains unclear. CDR3 DNA: TGTGCCAGCAGTTTGGGGTGGGGGAACACTGAAGCTTTCTTT. Amino acids: CASSLGWGNTEAFF.